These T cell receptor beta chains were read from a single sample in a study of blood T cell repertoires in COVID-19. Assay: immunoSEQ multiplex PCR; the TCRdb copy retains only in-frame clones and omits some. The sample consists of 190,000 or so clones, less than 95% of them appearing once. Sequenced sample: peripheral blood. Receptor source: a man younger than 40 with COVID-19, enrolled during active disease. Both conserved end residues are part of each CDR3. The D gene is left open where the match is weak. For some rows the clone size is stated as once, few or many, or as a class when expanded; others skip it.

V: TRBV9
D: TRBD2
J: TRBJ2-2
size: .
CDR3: CASSPGGAGELFF
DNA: TGTGCCAGCAGCCCGGGAGGGGCCGGGGAGCTGTTTTTT

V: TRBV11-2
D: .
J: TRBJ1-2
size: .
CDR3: CASSLDARAGGYTF
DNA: TGTGCCAGCAGCTTAGATGCAAGGGCAGGGGGCTACACCTTC

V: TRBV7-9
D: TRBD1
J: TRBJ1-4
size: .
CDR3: CASSLWTGGRTNEKLFF
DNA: TGTGCCAGCAGCTTATGGACAGGGGGGAGAACTAATGAAAAACTGTTTTTT

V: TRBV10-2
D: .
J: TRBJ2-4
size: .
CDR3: CASSDPHLKQHLAKNIQYF
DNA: TGCGCCAGCAGTGACCCCCACCTTAAACAACACCTAGCCAAAAACATTCAGTACTTC

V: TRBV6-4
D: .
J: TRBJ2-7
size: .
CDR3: CASRRTRGPTYEQYF
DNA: TGTGCCAGCAGGAGAACCAGGGGTCCTACCTACGAGCAGTACTTC

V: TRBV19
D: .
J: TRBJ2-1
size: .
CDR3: CASSRDKSSYNEQFF
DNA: TGTGCCAGTAGTAGGGACAAGAGCTCCTACAATGAGCAGTTCTTC

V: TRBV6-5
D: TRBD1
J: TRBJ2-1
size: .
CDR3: CASSRDRDTLNEQFF
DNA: TGTGCCAGCAGCCGAGACAGGGACACCCTCAATGAGCAGTTCTTC

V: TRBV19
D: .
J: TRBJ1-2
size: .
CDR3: CASSMREGRNYGYTF
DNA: TGTGCCAGTAGTATGCGAGAAGGGAGGAACTATGGCTACACCTTC

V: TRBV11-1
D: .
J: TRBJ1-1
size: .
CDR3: CASSLSGMNTEAFF
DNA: TGTGCCAGCAGCTTATCAGGGATGAACACTGAAGCTTTCTTT

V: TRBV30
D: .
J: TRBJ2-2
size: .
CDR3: CAWTRENTGELFF
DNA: TGTGCCTGGACGCGGGAAAACACCGGGGAGCTGTTTTTT

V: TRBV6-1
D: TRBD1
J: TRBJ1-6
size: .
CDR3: CASSEIRGPFSPLHF
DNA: TGTGCCAGCAGTGAAATTAGGGGGCCGTTTTCACCCCTCCACTTT

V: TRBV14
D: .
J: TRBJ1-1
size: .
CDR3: CASSQFTGSNTEAFF
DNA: TGTGCCAGCAGCCAATTCACAGGGTCCAACACTGAAGCTTTCTTT

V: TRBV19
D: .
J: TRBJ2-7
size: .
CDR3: CASGGGATYEQYF
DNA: TGTGCCAGTGGGGGGGGCGCCACCTACGAGCAGTACTTC

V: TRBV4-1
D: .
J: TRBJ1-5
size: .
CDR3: CASSHGAGRLGPQHF
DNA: TGCGCCAGCAGCCATGGTGCAGGGCGTTTAGGGCCCCAGCATTTT

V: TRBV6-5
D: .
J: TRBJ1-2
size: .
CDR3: CASNQGSERRGYTF
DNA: TGTGCCAGCAATCAGGGGTCGGAACGGCGAGGCTACACCTTC

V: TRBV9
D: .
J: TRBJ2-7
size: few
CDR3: CASSAGDGPWREQYF
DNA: TGTGCCAGCAGCGCGGGAGACGGACCGTGGAGAGAGCAGTACTTC

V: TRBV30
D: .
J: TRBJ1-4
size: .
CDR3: CAWSRRQGNVWILFF
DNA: TGTGCCTGGAGTAGACGGCAGGGAAACGTTTGGATACTGTTTTTT

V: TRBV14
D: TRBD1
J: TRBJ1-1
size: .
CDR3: CASSQAGNRGAFF
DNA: TGTGCCAGCAGCCAAGCCGGGAACAGGGGTGCTTTCTTT

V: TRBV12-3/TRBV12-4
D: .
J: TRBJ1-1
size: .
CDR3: CASNGGGPTEAFF
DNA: TGTGCCAGCAACGGGGGGGGACCCACTGAAGCTTTCTTT

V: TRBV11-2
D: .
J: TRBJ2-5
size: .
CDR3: CASSLSVSETQYF
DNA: TGTGCCAGCAGCCTCAGCGTTTCGGAGACCCAGTACTTC

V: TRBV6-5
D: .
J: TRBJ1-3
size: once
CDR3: CAVVHSSGNTIYF
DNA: TGTGCCGTAGTCCACTCCTCTGGAAACACCATATATTTT

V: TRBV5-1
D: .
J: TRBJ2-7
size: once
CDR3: CASSFEYEQYF
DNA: TGCGCCAGCAGCTTCGAGTACGAGCAGTACTTC

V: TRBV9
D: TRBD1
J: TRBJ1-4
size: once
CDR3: CASSPTDRGVNEKLFF
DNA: TGTGCCAGCAGCCCTACGGACAGGGGGGTTAATGAAAAACTGTTTTTT

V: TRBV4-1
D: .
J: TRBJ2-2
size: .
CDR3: CASSQEVAGVTGELFF
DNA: TGCGCCAGCAGCCAAGAGGTGGCAGGGGTCACCGGGGAGCTGTTTTTT

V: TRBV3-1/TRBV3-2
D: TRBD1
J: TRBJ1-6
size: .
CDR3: CASSIRDSSYNSPLHF
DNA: TGTGCCAGCAGCATACGGGACAGCTCCTATAATTCACCCCTCCACTTT

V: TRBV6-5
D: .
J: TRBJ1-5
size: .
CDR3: CASSSNSRAPQHF
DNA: TGTGCCAGCAGTTCCAACAGTCGAGCTCCCCAGCATTTT

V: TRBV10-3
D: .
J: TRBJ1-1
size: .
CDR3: CATAEEENTEAFF
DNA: TGTGCCACCGCGGAGGAAGAGAACACTGAAGCTTTCTTT

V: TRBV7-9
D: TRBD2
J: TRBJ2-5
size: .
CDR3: CASSHGTSGEQETQYF
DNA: TGTGCCAGCAGCCACGGGACTAGCGGAGAACAAGAGACCCAGTACTTC

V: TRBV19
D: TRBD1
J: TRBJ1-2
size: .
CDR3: CASRLRGQGGYTF
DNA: TGTGCCAGTCGACTCAGGGGGCAAGGGGGCTACACCTTC

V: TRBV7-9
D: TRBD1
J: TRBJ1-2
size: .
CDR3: CASSFRVGTGSSNYGYTF
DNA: TGTGCCAGCAGCTTTCGCGTAGGGACAGGCTCTTCTAACTATGGCTACACCTTC

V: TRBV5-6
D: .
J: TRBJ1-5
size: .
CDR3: CASSPGGANQPQHF
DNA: TGTGCCAGCAGCCCGGGGGGGGCGAATCAGCCCCAGCATTTT

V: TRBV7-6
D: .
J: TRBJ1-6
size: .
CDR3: CASSLARPRDSPLHF
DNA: TGTGCCAGCAGCTTAGCTCGTCCCCGTGATTCACCCCTCCACTTT

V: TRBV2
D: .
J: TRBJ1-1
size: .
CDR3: CASSVQGGTEAFF
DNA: TGTGCCAGCAGTGTACAGGGCGGCACTGAAGCTTTCTTT

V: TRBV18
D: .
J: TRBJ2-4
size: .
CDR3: CASSDSAKNIQYF
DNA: TGTGCCAGCTCGGACTCGGCCAAAAACATTCAGTACTTC

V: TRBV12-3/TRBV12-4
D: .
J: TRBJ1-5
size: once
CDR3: CASSFHSNQPQHF
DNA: TGTGCCAGCAGTTTCCATAGCAATCAGCCCCAGCATTTT

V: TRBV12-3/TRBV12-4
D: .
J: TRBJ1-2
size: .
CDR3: CASSSPGYGYTF
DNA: TGTGCCAGCAGTTCGCCCGGCTATGGCTACACCTTC

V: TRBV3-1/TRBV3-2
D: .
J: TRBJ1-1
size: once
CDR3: CASSLNGGGRNTEAFF
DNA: TGTGCCAGCAGCCTAAATGGCGGGGGCCGGAACACTGAAGCTTTCTTT

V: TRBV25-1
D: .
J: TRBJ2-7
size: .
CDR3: CASSARDKLGEQYF
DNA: TGTGCCAGCAGTGCTCGGGACAAGCTCGGCGAGCAGTACTTC

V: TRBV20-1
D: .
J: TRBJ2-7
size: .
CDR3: CSASPRGIGEQYF
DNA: TGCAGTGCTAGTCCCAGGGGAATTGGCGAGCAGTACTTC

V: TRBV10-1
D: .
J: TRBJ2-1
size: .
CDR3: CASSGQAYNEQFF
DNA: TGCGCCAGCAGTGGACAGGCGTACAATGAGCAGTTCTTC

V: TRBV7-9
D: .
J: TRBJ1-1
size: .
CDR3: CASSLVENTEAFF
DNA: TGTGCCAGCAGCTTAGTAGAGAACACTGAAGCTTTCTTT

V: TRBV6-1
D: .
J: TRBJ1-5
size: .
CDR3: CASSEAGHRNQPQHF
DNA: TGTGCCAGCAGTGAAGCGGGACATCGAAATCAGCCCCAGCATTTT

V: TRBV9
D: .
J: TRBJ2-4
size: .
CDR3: CASSGNSLGAKNIQYF
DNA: TGTGCCAGCAGCGGTAATTCACTCGGTGCCAAAAACATTCAGTACTTC

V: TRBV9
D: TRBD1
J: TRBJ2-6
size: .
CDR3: CASRARQGDSGANVLTF
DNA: TGTGCCAGCAGAGCGAGACAGGGAGACTCTGGGGCCAACGTCCTGACTTTC

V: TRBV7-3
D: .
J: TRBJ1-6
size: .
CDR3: CASSLLGQGKSPLHF
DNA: TGTGCCAGCAGCTTATTGGGCCAGGGGAAATCACCCCTCCACTTT

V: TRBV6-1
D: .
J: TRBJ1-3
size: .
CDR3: CASSELSSGNTIYF
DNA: TGTGCCAGCAGTGAATTGAGCTCTGGAAACACCATATATTTT